This TCR beta chain comes out of a study of regulatory T cells in long-lasting Graves disease. The study, taken as a whole, reports: Graves' patients with persistent disease showed TCR diversity lower than patients newly diagnosed. New patients shared 966 public clonotypes, fewer than the 2,500 to 3,500 shared by persistent patients.

As regards this clonotype: What it recognizes is unknown.

Combining iRepertoire HTBI primers with Arm-PCR of CDR3 regions, the authors built TCR beta libraries. A single record per CDR3 protein comes from TCRdb applying MiXCR to the multiplex PCR reads. Of some 370,000 distinct CDR3 sequences in the sample, roughly 20% are singletons; the top ten hold around 21%. The time point: persistent/refractory GD, antithyroid drugs over 5 years with positive TRAb. The TCR library was prepared using RNA isolated from PBMCs. The patients were drawn from one endocrinology department in Xi'an, China. This clonotype was obtained from a female donor with Graves disease. The sequencing here drew on peripheral blood mononuclear cells (PBMCs), taken when the disease was refractory, from a patient treated with antithyroid drugs.

This CDR3 reads CASSRDTVSTEAFF. In DNA form, the CDR3 reads TGTGCCAGTAGTAGGGACACCGTGAGCACTGAAGCTTTCTTT. The rearrangement joins TRBV19 to TRBJ1-1; the D gene is possibly TRBD1 (6 bases). The CDR3 runs to 14 residues. V shed 4 bases and J shed 4 bases, with 13 bases lying between them. Germline lookup yields CDR1 LNHDA and CDR2 SQIVND (reference sequence).